What follows are 24 T cell receptor beta chains derived from one specimen sequenced in a study of blood T cell repertoires in COVID-19. Data came from immunoSEQ multiplex PCR; TCRdb stores just in-frame clones and leaves some out. The table has a few hundred thousand clones, more than 70% seen once; the top ten hold over 2%. The sequenced sample was peripheral blood. The source is a woman between 50 and 59 years old with acute or convalescent COVID-19.

The chain links TRBV9 to TRBJ2-7; possibly TRBD2 for D (6 bases). CDR1 and CDR2 from the germline V gene are SGDLS and YYNGEE. The V gene lost 5 bases and the J gene lost 2 bases, with 14 bases spanning the gap. The CDR3 covers 14 residues. The CDR3 region has the DNA TGTGCCAGCAGTCTGGAGGGAGGACCCTACGAGCAGTACTTC. It codes for CASSLEGGPYEQYF. The full variable domain, in which reference TRBV9 and TRBJ2-7 provide the parts outside the CDR3, is DSGVTQTPKHLITATGQRVTLRCSPRSGDLSVYWYQQSLDQGLQFLIQYYNGEERAKGNILERFSAQQFPDLHSELNLSSLELGDSALYFCASSLEGGPYEQYFGPGTRLTVT.

The chain is built from TRBV11-3 and TRBJ2-3, with D possibly TRBD1 on 5 matching bases. The CDR3 is 17 amino acids. Germline assignment: CDR1 SGHNT and CDR2 YENEEA. Trimming cost V 5 bases and J 1 base, with 19 bases left between them. The CDR3 reads CASSPSPLRGRTDTQYF. The CDR3 nucleotides are TGTGCCAGCAGCCCTAGTCCCCTTAGGGGCCGCACAGATACGCAGTATTTT.

This clone was counted a few times. The gene calls are TRBV11-3 and TRBJ2-2; D possibly corresponds to TRBD1 (6 bases). The CDR3 runs 18 residues. The V gene's germline CDR1 is SGHNT and CDR2 YENEEA. V lost 5 bases, J lost 3 bases, and 22 bases lay in between. Here the CDR3 reads CASSGGRTDRPHTGELFF. The CDR3 DNA sequence: TGTGCCAGCAGCGGCGGTAGGACAGATCGCCCCCACACCGGGGAGCTGTTTTTT. The whole variable domain, remainder taken from reference TRBV11-3 and TRBJ2-2, is EAGVVQSPRYKIIEKKQPVAFWCNPISGHNTLYWYLQNLGQGPELLIRYENEEAVDDSQLPKDRFSAERLKGVDSTLKIQPAELGDSAVYLCASSGGRTDRPHTGELFFGEGSRLTVL.

This rearrangement joins TRBV6-4 to TRBJ1-2, with D perhaps TRBD1 (6 bases). CDR1 and CDR2 (germline): MRHNA, SNTAGT. V gave up 0 bases and J gave up 4 bases, with 18 bases separating them. CDR3 length: 17 residues. The CDR3 DNA reads TGTGCCAGCAGTGACTCGAGAGGGGGTACTTCTTTCTATGGCTACACCTTC. Its protein product is CASSDSRGGTSFYGYTF.

The chain has TRBV7-3 and TRBJ1-1; D may be TRBD1 (5 bases). The CDR3 is made up of 17 amino acids. Looked up from germline, CDR1 is SGHTA and CDR2 is FQGTGA. The V and J ends lost 5 bases and 4 bases respectively, with 23 bases between them. CDR3 coding DNA: TGTGCCAGCAGCCCACTGACAGCTTCCTACCCGGGCACTGAAGCTTTCTTT. Amino acids: CASSPLTASYPGTEAFF.

V and J are TRBV7-9 and TRBJ2-3, with D possibly matching TRBD2 (5 bases). Germline CDR1 and CDR2: SEHNR and FQNEAQ (reference sequence). Trimming stripped 7 bases from V and 2 bases from J, with 16 bases between. This CDR3 is built from 15 residues. The CDR3 spells CASNPTTRYTDTQYF. The CDR3 nucleotides read TGTGCCAGCAACCCGACTACCAGATACACAGATACGCAGTATTTT.

V and J are TRBV9 and TRBJ2-3, with D maybe TRBD2 (5 bases). The germline CDR1 and CDR2 sequences are SGDLS and YYNGEE. With 0 bases removed from V and 6 bases from J, the gap between germline ends came to 14 bases. This CDR3 has 15 amino acids. CDR3 amino acids: CASSVVLTGVDTQYF. CDR3 sequence (DNA): TGTGCCAGCAGCGTAGTACTGACCGGGGTGGATACGCAGTATTTT.

V is TRBV10-3 and J is TRBJ1-2, with D perhaps TRBD1 (5 bases). V was cut by 0 bases and J by 6 bases, with 8 bases left in between. The germline V gene encodes CDR1 ENHRY and CDR2 SYGVKD. CDR3 length equals 13 residues. The CDR3 sequence is CAISESGADGYTF. In DNA, the CDR3 is TGTGCCATCAGTGAGTCAGGGGCCGATGGCTACACCTTC.

This clone was detected only once. This chain's CDR3 is CATSDSDGRGENIQYF. As DNA, the CDR3 is TGTGCCACCAGTGACTCCGACGGCAGGGGGGAAAACATTCAGTACTTC. The chain couples TRBV24-1 to TRBJ2-4; perhaps TRBD1 as D (7 bases). The CDR3 extends over 16 amino acids. Germline CDR1 and CDR2: KGHDR and SFDVKD. V lost 4 bases and J 5 bases, leaving 17 bases between the germline ends.

This clone was observed a handful of times. The V gene is TRBV4-2, the J gene TRBJ2-2; D might be TRBD1 (6 bases). This CDR3 has 17 residues. V was pared by 4 bases and J by 2 bases, with 17 bases between. In germline, CDR1 is LGHNA, CDR2 YNFKEQ. CDR3 amino acids: CASSPLDRSPNTGELFF. The CDR3 DNA is TGTGCCAGCAGCCCACTAGACAGGTCCCCTAACACCGGGGAGCTGTTTTTT.

The V and J genes are TRBV5-6 and TRBJ2-5; weak D call: TRBD2 (6 bases). The V and J ends lost 0 bases and 3 bases respectively, with 9 bases between them. The CDR3 contains 14 residues. The germline V gene encodes CDR1 SGHDT and CDR2 YYEEEE. CDR3 DNA: TGTGCCAGCAGCTTGGAGAGACTAGAAGAGACCCAGTACTTC. Translating it yields CASSLERLEETQYF.

This clone was observed a handful of times. This chain links TRBV11-2 with TRBJ1-6; weak D call: TRBD1 (6 bases). The CDR3 runs to 15 residues. Per germline, CDR1 SGHAT and CDR2 FQNNGV. Trimming shortened V by 1 base and J by 10 bases, and 14 bases separated the two germline ends. The CDR3 protein is CASSLATGLGSPLHF. The DNA of the CDR3 is TGTGCCAGCAGCTTAGCTACAGGGTTAGGCTCACCCCTCCACTTT.

The rearrangement links TRBV9 to TRBJ2-5, with TRBD1 as a possible D gene (5 bases). CDR1 and CDR2 from the germline V gene are SGDLS and YYNGEE. V was cut by 3 bases and J by 1 base, with 7 bases left in between. The CDR3 consists of 13 residues. CDR3 protein: CASSARGQETQYF. CDR3 sequence (DNA): TGTGCCAGCAGCGCAAGGGGCCAAGAGACCCAGTACTTC.

The chain has TRBV5-4 and TRBJ2-1; 13 positions agree with TRBD2. V lost 3 bases and J lost 0; bases outside the gene matches: 9. Germline CDR1 SGHNT, CDR2 YYREEE (reference sequence). The CDR3 totals 19 residues. This CDR3 is CASSSPGLAGRGSYNEQFF. CDR3 coding DNA: TGTGCCAGCAGCTCGCCGGGACTAGCGGGACGTGGCTCCTACAATGAGCAGTTCTTC.

The chain recombines TRBV3-1 (or the pseudogene TRBV3-2) with TRBJ1-2; D possibly corresponds to TRBD1 (6 bases). The germline V and J ends were trimmed by 3 bases and 3 bases, with 11 bases remaining between them. Germline V gives CDR1 LGHDT, CDR2 YNNKEL (reference sequence). CDR3 length equals 14 residues. CDR3 in DNA: TGTGCCAGCAGCCACCCGGACAGATACTATGGCTACACCTTC. Translation gives CASSHPDRYYGYTF.

This sequence joins TRBV29-1 and TRBJ2-7; TRBD1 matches 7 bases. The CDR3 loop spans 14 amino acids. Germline assignment: CDR1 SQVTM and CDR2 ANQGSEA. The J segment lost 2 bases and the V segment lost 6 bases, leaving 10 bases of the junction unmatched. The CDR3 DNA sequence: TGCAGCGTCCTTGGGACAGCCAATCCCTACGAGCAGTACTTC. Its translation is CSVLGTANPYEQYF.

About this clone: Other nucleotide sequences in the sample specify the same CDR3. The chain has TRBV28 and TRBJ1-2, with D perhaps matching TRBD1 (5 bases). This CDR3 spans 13 amino acids. Germline-derived CDR1 and CDR2 are MDHEN and SYDVKM. The ends were cut back, 6 bases at V and 3 bases at J, with 11 bases in the middle. The CDR3 coding sequence is TGTGCCAGCAGGCTGGGAGGGGACTATGGCTACACCTTC. Encoded protein: CASRLGGDYGYTF.

The rearrangement links TRBV7-6 to TRBJ1-2; 10 bases agree with TRBD1. The CDR3 has 16 amino acids. CDR1 SGHVS and CDR2 FNYEAQ come from the germline V gene. V lost 3 bases to trimming and J lost 1 base; unmatched junction nucleotides: 5. This chain's CDR3 is CASSLGQGMVNYGYTF. The CDR3 nucleotides read TGTGCCAGCAGCTTGGGACAGGGGATGGTTAACTATGGCTACACCTTC.

This chain links TRBV7-2 with TRBJ2-7; 8 bases are a match to TRBD1. J lost 6 bases, V lost 3 bases, and 10 bases had no gene match. The germline gives CDR1 SGHTA, CDR2 FQGNSA. CDR3 length equals 15 residues. The CDR3 sequence: CASSFQDRAVLEQYF. The CDR3 DNA reads TGTGCCAGCAGCTTCCAGGACAGGGCCGTTCTCGAGCAGTACTTC. Drawing the rest from reference TRBV7-2 and TRBJ2-7, the complete variable domain is GAGVSQSPSNKVTEKGKDVELRCDPISGHTALYWYRQSLGQGLEFLIYFQGNSAPDKSGLPSDRFSAERTGGSVSTLTIQRTQQEDSAVYLCASSFQDRAVLEQYFGPGTRLTVT.

Points on this clone: A read error may account for a junction end that differs from germline. Other DNA sequences in the same sample also yield this CDR3. The chain uses TRBV7-2 and TRBJ1-5; maybe TRBD1 (5 bases). CDR3 size: 15 residues. Germline loops: CDR1 SGHTA, CDR2 FQGNSA. The CDR3 protein is CASSLAAGGNQPQHF. The CDR3 region has the DNA TGCGCCAGCAGCTTAGCAGCGGGGGGAAATCAGCCCCAGCATTTT.

On this clone itself: The junction shows a germline mismatch at one end, possibly a read error. The chain carries TRBV6-5 and TRBJ1-2; D is perhaps TRBD1 (5 bases). This CDR3 has 15 residues. Per germline, CDR1 MNHEY and CDR2 SVGAGI. The CDR3 is CASSYYGAGEYGYTF. In DNA form, the CDR3 reads TGTGCCAGCAGCTACTACGGTGCGGGGGAGTATGGCTACACCTTC.

This clone was observed a few times. The CDR3 DNA is TGTGCCAGCAGTCACCCAGGCGCAGATACGCAGTATTTT. It specifies CASSHPGADTQYF. V gene TRBV6-5 combines with J gene TRBJ2-3; no firm D call. Trimming took 5 bases from V and 4 from J, leaving 10 bases between them. CDR3 length: 13 residues. Germline V gene sequence: CDR1 MNHEY, CDR2 SVGAGI.

V gene TRBV14 combines with J gene TRBJ2-7; 7 bases fit TRBD1. This CDR3 is 13 amino acids long. Trimming at V came to 4 bases and at J to 6 bases, leaving 6 bases not matched to a gene. The germline V gene has CDR1 SGHDN and CDR2 FVKESK. This chain's CDR3 is CASSLFYRGEQYF. CDR3 sequence (DNA): TGTGCCAGCAGCCTTTTTTACAGGGGCGAGCAGTACTTC.

The J gene is TRBJ1-5, the V gene TRBV30, with D possibly being TRBD1 (5 bases). Germline V gives CDR1 GTSNPN, CDR2 SVGIG (reference sequence). V was clipped by 0 bases and J by 3 bases, with 12 bases between them. The CDR3 runs to 15 residues. CDR3 amino acids: CAWSVRDSDNQPQHF. CDR3 in DNA: TGTGCCTGGAGTGTACGAGACAGCGACAATCAGCCCCAGCATTTT.